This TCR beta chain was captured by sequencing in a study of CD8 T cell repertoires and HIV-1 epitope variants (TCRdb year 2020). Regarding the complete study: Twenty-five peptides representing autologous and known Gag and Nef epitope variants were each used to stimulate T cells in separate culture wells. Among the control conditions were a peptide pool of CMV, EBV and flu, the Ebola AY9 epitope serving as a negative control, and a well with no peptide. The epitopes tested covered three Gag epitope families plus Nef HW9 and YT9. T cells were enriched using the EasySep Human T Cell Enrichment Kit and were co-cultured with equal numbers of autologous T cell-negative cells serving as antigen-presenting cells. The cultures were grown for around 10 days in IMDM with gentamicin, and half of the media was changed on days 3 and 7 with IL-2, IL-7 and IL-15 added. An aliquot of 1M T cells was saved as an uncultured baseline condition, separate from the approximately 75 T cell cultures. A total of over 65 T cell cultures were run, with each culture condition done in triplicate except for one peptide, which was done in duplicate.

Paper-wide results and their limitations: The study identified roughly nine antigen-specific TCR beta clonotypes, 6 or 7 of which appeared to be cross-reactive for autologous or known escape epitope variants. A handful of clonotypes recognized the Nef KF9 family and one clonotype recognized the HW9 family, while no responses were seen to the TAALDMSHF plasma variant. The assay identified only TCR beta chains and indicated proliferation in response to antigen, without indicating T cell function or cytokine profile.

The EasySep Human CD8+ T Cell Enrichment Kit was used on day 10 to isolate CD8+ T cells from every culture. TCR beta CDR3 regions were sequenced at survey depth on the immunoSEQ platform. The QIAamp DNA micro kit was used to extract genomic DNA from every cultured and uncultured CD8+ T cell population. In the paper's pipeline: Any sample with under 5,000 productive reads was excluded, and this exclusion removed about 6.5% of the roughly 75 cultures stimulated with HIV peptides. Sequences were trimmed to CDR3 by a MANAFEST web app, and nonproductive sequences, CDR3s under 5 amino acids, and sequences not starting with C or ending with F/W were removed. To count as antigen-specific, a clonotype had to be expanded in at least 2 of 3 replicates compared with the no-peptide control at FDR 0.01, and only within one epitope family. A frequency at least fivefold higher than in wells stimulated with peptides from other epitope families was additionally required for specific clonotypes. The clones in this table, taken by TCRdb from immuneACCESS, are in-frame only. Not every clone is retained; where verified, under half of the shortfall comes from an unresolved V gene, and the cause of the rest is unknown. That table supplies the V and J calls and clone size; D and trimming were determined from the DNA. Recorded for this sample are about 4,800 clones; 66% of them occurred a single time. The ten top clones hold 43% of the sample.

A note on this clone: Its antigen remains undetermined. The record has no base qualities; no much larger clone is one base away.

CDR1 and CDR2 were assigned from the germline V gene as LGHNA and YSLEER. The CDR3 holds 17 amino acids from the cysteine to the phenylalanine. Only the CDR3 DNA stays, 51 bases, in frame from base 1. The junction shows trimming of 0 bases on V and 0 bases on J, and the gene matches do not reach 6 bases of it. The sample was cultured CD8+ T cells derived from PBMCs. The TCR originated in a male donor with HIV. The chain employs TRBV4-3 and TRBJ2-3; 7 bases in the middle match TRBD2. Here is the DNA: TGCGCCAGCAGCCAAGATCTGGCGGGAGCCAGCACAGATACGCAGTATTTT. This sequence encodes CASSQDLAGASTDTQYF.